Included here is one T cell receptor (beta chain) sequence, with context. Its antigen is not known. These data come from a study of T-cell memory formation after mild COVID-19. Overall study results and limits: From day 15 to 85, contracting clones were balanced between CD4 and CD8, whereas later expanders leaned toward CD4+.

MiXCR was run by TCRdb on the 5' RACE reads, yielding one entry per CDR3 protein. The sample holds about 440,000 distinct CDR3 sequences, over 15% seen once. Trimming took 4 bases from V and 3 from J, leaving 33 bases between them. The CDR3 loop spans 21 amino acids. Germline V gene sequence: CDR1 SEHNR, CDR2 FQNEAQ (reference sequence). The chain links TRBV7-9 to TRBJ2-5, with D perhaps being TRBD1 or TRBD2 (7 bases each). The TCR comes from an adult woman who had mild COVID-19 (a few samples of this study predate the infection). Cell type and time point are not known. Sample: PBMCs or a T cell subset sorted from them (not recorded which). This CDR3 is CASSSPSDRVDLGRTEETQYF. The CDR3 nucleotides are TGTGCCAGCAGCTCTCCCTCTGACAGGGTTGATCTCGGGAGGACCGAAGAGACCCAGTACTTC.